The 25 T cell receptor beta chains reported below all come from one sample, sequenced in a study of shared clonotypes between healthy human individuals. Some clones are missing from TCRdb's copy, which holds only in-frame ones; the method was immunoSEQ multiplex PCR. The repertoire holds about 2.4 million clones, with approximately 93% as singletons. Source material: naive CD4+ T cells from PBMCs. Subset reported: CD45RA+ positively selected. The receptors come from a man between 18 and 29 years old in good health. Some clones in this sample may be carry-over from other donors' samples.

The chain recombines TRBV29-1 with TRBJ1-2, with D perhaps matching TRBD1 (5 bases). From germline, CDR1 is SQVTM and CDR2 ANQGSEA. The CDR3 spans 13 residues. Trimming left V 7 bases short and J 1 base short, with 13 bases between. The CDR3 is CSATRDGNYGYTF. The CDR3 DNA is TGCAGCGCTACTCGGGACGGTAACTATGGCTACACCTTC.

This chain uses TRBV4-1 with TRBJ2-3; 15 bases align to TRBD2. This CDR3 is built from 18 residues. The V gene's germline CDR1 is MGHRA and CDR2 YSYEKL. V lost 2 bases and J lost 2; bases outside the gene matches: 5. Here the CDR3 reads CASSQLRTSGRATDTQYF. CDR3 DNA: TGCGCCAGCAGCCAATTAAGGACTAGCGGGAGGGCCACAGATACGCAGTATTTT.

The rearrangement links TRBV19 to TRBJ2-1; 10 bases match TRBD2. Germline V gene data show CDR1 as LNHDA and CDR2 as SQIVND (reference sequence). V gave up 0 bases and J gave up 5 bases; unmatched junction bases: 10. This CDR3 contains 18 residues. The chain's CDR3 is CASSIDRGSGRAHNEQFF. CDR3 sequence (DNA): TGTGCCAGTAGTATAGACCGTGGGAGCGGGAGGGCCCACAATGAGCAGTTCTTC.

The genes are TRBV7-3 and TRBJ2-1; D perhaps matches TRBD1 (6 bases). Trimming removed 4 bases from V and 0 bases from J, with 10 bases in between. Germline V gene data show CDR1 as SGHTA and CDR2 as FQGTGA. The CDR3 runs 15 residues. The chain's CDR3 is CASSYQGLSYNEQFF. CDR3 sequence (DNA): TGTGCCAGCAGCTATCAGGGGCTCTCCTACAATGAGCAGTTCTTC.

A note on this clone: This same CDR3 is encoded by further DNA sequences in the sample. This chain uses TRBV4-3 with TRBJ2-7; D ambiguous. The CDR3 covers 15 residues. Looked up from germline, CDR1 is LGHNA and CDR2 is YSLEER. The V and J ends lost 0 bases and 0 bases respectively, with 9 bases between them. The DNA of the CDR3 is TGCGCCAGCAGCCAAGAGTCGGGCAGCTCCTACGAGCAGTACTTC. Protein: CASSQESGSSYEQYF.

The V and J genes are TRBV30 and TRBJ2-3; TRBD2 matches 7 bases. V lost 0 bases, J lost 2 bases, and 8 bases stayed unmatched. This CDR3 comprises 16 residues. CDR1 and CDR2 from the germline V gene are GTSNPN and SVGIG (reference sequence). This CDR3 is CAWSVGLAEFTDTQYF. The CDR3 DNA is TGTGCCTGGAGTGTAGGCCTAGCGGAGTTCACAGATACGCAGTATTTT.

The count of this clone is one. The V call is TRBV15, the J call TRBJ2-5; TRBD2 aligns across 11 bases. CDR3 length: 16 amino acids. Losses at the gene ends were 1 base for V and 1 base for J; bases not matched to a gene: 2. CDR1 and CDR2 (germline): LNHNV, YYDKDF (reference sequence). The CDR3 sequence: CATSRVAGGPQETQYF. As DNA, the CDR3 is TGTGCCACCAGCAGAGTAGCGGGAGGGCCCCAAGAGACCCAGTACTTC.

The rearrangement joins TRBV9 to TRBJ2-1, with TRBD2 identical over 7 bases. This CDR3 comprises 16 residues. The germline V gene has CDR1 SGDLS and CDR2 YYNGEE. Losses at the gene ends were 4 bases for V and 0 bases for J; bases not matched to a gene: 7. The CDR3 region has the DNA TGTGCCAGCAGCTCACGTCTAGCGGACTCCTACAATGAGCAGTTCTTC. Protein sequence: CASSSRLADSYNEQFF.

The gene calls are TRBV7-3 and TRBJ2-5; D ambiguous. Germline CDR1 is SGHTA and CDR2 is FQGTGA. This CDR3 has 15 residues. V lost 5 bases and J lost 0, with 13 bases in between. The CDR3 loop is CASSPSGHHQETQYF. In nucleotides, the CDR3 is TGTGCCAGCAGCCCAAGTGGGCACCACCAAGAGACCCAGTACTTC.

The rearrangement joins TRBV5-1 to TRBJ2-7; 8 nucleotides agree with TRBD1. The CDR3 contains 13 residues. Germline V gene lookup returns CDR1 SGHRS and CDR2 YFSETQ. The ends lost 5 bases at V and 3 bases at J; junction bases unmatched: 4. CDR3 DNA: TGCGCCAGCAGTAATACAGGGGGCTACGAGCAGTACTTC. Translating it yields CASSNTGGYEQYF.

The chain couples TRBV19 to TRBJ1-1; 8 bases agree with TRBD1. CDR3 length: 13 residues. Trimming cost V 4 bases and J 4 bases; bases outside gene matches: 2. Germline V gene sequence: CDR1 LNHDA, CDR2 SQIVND (reference sequence). CDR3 coding DNA: TGTGCCAGTAGTACGGGACAGGCCACTGAAGCTTTCTTT. Translating it yields CASSTGQATEAFF.

The chain employs TRBV19 and TRBJ1-1; no reliable D call. Looked up from germline, CDR1 is LNHDA and CDR2 is SQIVND (reference sequence). V was cut by 3 bases and J by 3 bases, with 11 bases left in between. The CDR3 totals 14 residues. The CDR3 nucleotides read TGTGCCAGTAGTATCCCCCGCAGGTACACTGAAGCTTTCTTT. As protein: CASSIPRRYTEAFF.

This clone was detected once. The rearrangement links TRBV28 to TRBJ1-4, with 7 nucleotides matching TRBD1. There are 14 residues in the CDR3. CDR1 and CDR2 from the germline V gene are MDHEN and SYDVKM. J lost 5 bases, V lost 2 bases, and 2 bases had no gene match. The CDR3 coding sequence is TGTGCCAGCAGTTTAAAGGGACAGAATGAAAAACTGTTTTTT. Its translation: CASSLKGQNEKLFF.

The J gene is TRBJ2-2, the V gene TRBV9; D is perhaps TRBD1 (6 bases). Germline V gene data show CDR1 as SGDLS and CDR2 as YYNGEE. The CDR3 runs 15 residues. Deletions cut 2 bases from V and 4 bases from J, with 12 bases between. The CDR3 region is CASSVQGPGTGELFF. The CDR3 bases are TGTGCCAGCAGCGTTCAGGGGCCGGGCACCGGGGAGCTGTTTTTT.

The J gene is TRBJ1-4, the V gene TRBV5-1; TRBD1 matches at 9 bases. This CDR3 comprises 14 residues. J gave up 6 bases and V 2 bases, and 2 bases lay outside the gene matches. From germline, CDR1 is SGHRS and CDR2 YFSETQ. The DNA for the CDR3 is TGCGCCAGCAGCTTTGACAGGGGGGATGAAAAACTGTTTTTT. This sequence encodes CASSFDRGDEKLFF.

Written as DNA, the CDR3 is TGTGCCAGCAGCAATATATGGACAGGGGGGACCAATGAGCAGTTCTTC. Translated, it gives CASSNIWTGGTNEQFF. This chain uses TRBV5-4 with TRBJ2-1, with 10 bases matching TRBD1. This CDR3 is built from 16 residues. V lost 4 bases and J lost 6; bases outside the gene matches: 10. Germline assignment: CDR1 SGHNT and CDR2 YYREEE (reference sequence).

V is TRBV5-4 and J is TRBJ2-5, with D tentatively TRBD2 (5 bases). CDR1 and CDR2 from the germline V gene are SGHNT and YYREEE (reference sequence). Trimming took 1 base from V and 5 from J, leaving 15 bases between them. The CDR3 runs to 15 residues. CDR3 bases: TGTGCCAGCAGCTTGCGCCAGGCCAGGAGGGAGACCCAGTACTTC. It translates to CASSLRQARRETQYF.

The chain is built from TRBV5-1 and TRBJ2-1; D possibly corresponds to TRBD1 (6 bases). The ends were cut back, 0 bases at V and 8 bases at J, with 18 bases in the middle. The CDR3 extends over 16 amino acids. Germline loops: CDR1 SGHRS, CDR2 YFSETQ. The DNA for the CDR3 is TGCGCCAGCAGCTTGGGGGTGGTCGGGACAATGGATGAGCAGTTCTTC. The encoded protein is CASSLGVVGTMDEQFF.

The table lists this clone with a few counts. Other DNA sequences of this sample code for an identical CDR3. The rearrangement links TRBV7-2 to TRBJ1-5; perhaps TRBD1 as D (6 bases). The ends were cut back, 6 bases at V and 2 bases at J, with 8 bases in the middle. The germline CDR1 and CDR2 sequences are SGHTA and FQGNSA. The CDR3 is made up of 13 amino acids. CDR3 region: CASSTGRNQPQHF. The CDR3 DNA follows: TGTGCCAGCAGTACAGGGCGCAATCAGCCCCAGCATTTT.

This chain joins TRBV5-4 and TRBJ1-1; D gene uncertain. The ends were cut back, 4 bases at V and 2 bases at J, with 9 bases in the middle. The CDR3 is 13 residues long. CDR1 and CDR2 (germline): SGHNT, YYREEE (reference sequence). The CDR3 coding sequence is TGTGCCAGCAGCGTGCGTAGAAACACTGAAGCTTTCTTT. This encodes CASSVRRNTEAFF.

This chain links TRBV5-1 with TRBJ2-7; the match to TRBD1 covers 7 bases. Germline trimming cut 2 bases from V and 5 bases from J; bases unmatched to any gene: 7. The CDR3 loop spans 14 amino acids. Germline-derived CDR1 and CDR2 are SGHRS and YFSETQ. In DNA form, the CDR3 reads TGCGCCAGCAGCTTACAGGGGTTTCCTGACGAGCAGTACTTC. It yields the protein CASSLQGFPDEQYF.

The chain recombines TRBV9 with TRBJ1-2; D is possibly TRBD1 (5 bases). The germline gives CDR1 SGDLS, CDR2 YYNGEE. The CDR3 sequence is 11 residues long. V lost 4 bases and J 10 bases, leaving 11 bases between the germline ends. Written as DNA, the CDR3 is TGTGCCAGCAGCCGGGACGGTATCTACACCTTC. It is translated as CASSRDGIYTF.

The chain carries TRBV27 and TRBJ1-1; no firm D call. Germline CDR1 MNHEY, CDR2 SMNVEV (reference sequence). The CDR3 has 15 amino acids. The V gene lost 10 bases and the J gene lost 0 bases, with 18 bases spanning the gap. CDR3 region: CATLPGRALNTEAFF. The CDR3 bases are TGTGCCACCCTCCCCGGGCGGGCGTTGAACACTGAAGCTTTCTTT.

This sequence joins TRBV5-1 and TRBJ1-4; D possibly corresponds to TRBD1 (5 bases). V was shortened by 1 base and J by 8 bases, with 15 bases between the two germline ends. The CDR3 is made up of 15 amino acids. The germline V gene has CDR1 SGHRS and CDR2 YFSETQ. The CDR3 nucleotides read TGCGCCAGCAGCTTGATCTTGGGGGGACGGGAAAAACTGTTTTTT. Amino acids: CASSLILGGREKLFF.

This clone has only one observation. The CDR3: CASSLSAGTSNHEQYF. CDR3 nucleotides: TGTGCCAGCAGTTTATCCGCGGGCACGTCCAACCACGAGCAGTACTTC. This chain joins TRBV27 and TRBJ2-7, with a possible D match to TRBD2 (5 bases). CDR3 length: 16 amino acids. CDR1 is MNHEY and CDR2 is SMNVEV in the germline V gene (reference sequence). Trimming removed 0 bases at V and 5 bases at J, with 17 bases between.